This passage covers 5 T cell receptor beta chains from one sample sequenced in a study of CD8+CD57+ T cells in acquired aplastic anemia. Both TCR beta VDJ combination and CDR3 sequence profiling were carried out. Genomic DNA was the template for this profiling. MiXCR, run by TCRdb on the reads, gives a single entry per CDR3 protein. The table shows roughly 130,000 distinct CDR3 sequences, with around 50% occurring only once. The sequenced material came from sorted CD4+, CD8+, or CD8+CD57+ T cells (not recorded which) from PBMCs. These receptors were obtained from a human donor in good health, serving as a control.

The J gene is TRBJ2-5, the V gene TRBV2, with 9 positions matching TRBD2. CDR1 SNHLY and CDR2 FYNNEI come from the germline V gene. The CDR3 has 15 amino acids. The J segment lost 0 bases and the V segment lost 8 bases, leaving 7 bases of the junction unmatched. CDR3 amino acids: CASGRLAGNQETQYF. CDR3 DNA sequence: TGTGCCAGCGGGAGGCTAGCGGGGAACCAAGAGACCCAGTACTTC.

J is TRBJ2-7 and V is TRBV6-1; D is uncertain. The length of the CDR3 is 12 residues. Germline V lookup: CDR1 MNHNS, CDR2 SASEGT. V dropped 7 bases and J dropped 5 bases, with 12 bases sitting between them. CDR3 loop: CASTFYVDEQYF. In DNA, the CDR3 is TGTGCCAGCACCTTTTATGTAGACGAGCAGTACTTC.

This clonotype was counted many times. The rearrangement joins TRBV14 to TRBJ1-2; TRBD1 is a possible D gene (5 bases). Trimming removed 4 bases at V and 3 bases at J, with 12 bases between. This CDR3 is 14 amino acids long. CDR1 is SGHDN, CDR2 FVKESK, per germline. DNA for the CDR3: TGTGCCAGCAGCCCTGCTGGGGGTGACTATGGCTACACCTTC. Translating gives CASSPAGGDYGYTF.

This sequence joins TRBV12-3 or TRBV12-4 and TRBJ2-2; 11 bases are a match to TRBD2. V was clipped by 4 bases and J by 6 bases; unmatched bases: 10. The CDR3 runs 17 residues. CDR3 loop: CASSSNSGGAGSGELFF. DNA for the CDR3: TGTGCCAGCAGTTCCAATAGCGGGGGGGCCGGATCCGGGGAGCTGTTTTTT.

The chain is built from TRBV10-3 and TRBJ1-2, with D unresolved. Germline V lookup: CDR1 ENHRY, CDR2 SYGVKD. V was cut by 3 bases and J by 7 bases, with 15 bases left in between. This CDR3 region has 14 residues. CDR3 nucleotides: TGTGCCATCAGTGATCGAATGGAGGGTTCTGGCTACACCTTC. Amino acids: CAISDRMEGSGYTF.